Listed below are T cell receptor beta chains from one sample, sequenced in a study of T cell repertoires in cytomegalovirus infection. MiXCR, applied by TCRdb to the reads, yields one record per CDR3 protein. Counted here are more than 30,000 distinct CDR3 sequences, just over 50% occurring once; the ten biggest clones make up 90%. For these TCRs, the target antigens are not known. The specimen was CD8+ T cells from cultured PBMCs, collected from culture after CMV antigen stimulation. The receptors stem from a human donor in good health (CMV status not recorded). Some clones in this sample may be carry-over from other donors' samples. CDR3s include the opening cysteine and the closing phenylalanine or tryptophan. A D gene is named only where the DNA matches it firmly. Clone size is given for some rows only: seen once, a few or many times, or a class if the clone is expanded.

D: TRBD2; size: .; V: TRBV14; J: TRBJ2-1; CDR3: CASSQGRLAPYNEQFF; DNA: TGTGCCAGCAGCCAAGGGAGACTAGCGCCCTACAATGAGCAGTTCTTC
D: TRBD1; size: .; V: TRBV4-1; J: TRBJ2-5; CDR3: CASSQVKRTGGRETQYF; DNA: TGCGCCAGCAGCCAAGTTAAAAGAACAGGGGGCCGGGAGACCCAGTACTTC
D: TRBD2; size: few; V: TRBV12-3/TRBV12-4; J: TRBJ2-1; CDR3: CASSTRTSGVPTDEQFF; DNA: TGTGCCAGCAGTACTCGGACTAGCGGGGTACCTACAGATGAGCAGTTCTTC
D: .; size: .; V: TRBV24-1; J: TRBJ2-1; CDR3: CATSEASSVTSYNEQFF; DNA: TGTGCCACCAGTGAAGCTAGTTCAGTCACATCCTACAATGAGCAGTTCTTC
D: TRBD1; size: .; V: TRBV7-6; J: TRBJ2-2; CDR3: CASRSSGTENTGELFF; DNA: TGTGCCAGCAGGTCCTCCGGGACAGAGAACACCGGGGAGCTGTTTTTT
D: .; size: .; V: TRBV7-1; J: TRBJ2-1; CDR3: CASSAPTARFSYNEQFF; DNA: TGTGCCAGCAGCGCCCCGACCGCAAGGTTCTCCTACAATGAGCAGTTCTTC
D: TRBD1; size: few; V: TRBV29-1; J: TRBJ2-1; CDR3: CSVEARSGTGGINEQFF; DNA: TGCAGCGTTGAGGCGAGGTCCGGGACAGGGGGCATCAATGAGCAGTTCTTC
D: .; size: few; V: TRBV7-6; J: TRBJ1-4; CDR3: CASSTEELFF; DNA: TGTGCCAGCAGTACCGAGGAACTGTTTTTT
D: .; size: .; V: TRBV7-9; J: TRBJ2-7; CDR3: CASSPTPGLKLGYEQYF; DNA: TGTGCCAGCAGCCCGACCCCCGGACTCAAGCTGGGTTACGAGCAGTACTTC
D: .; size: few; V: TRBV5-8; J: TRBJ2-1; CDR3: CASSLGAVPSYNEQFF; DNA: TGTGCCAGCAGCCTAGGGGCCGTGCCTTCCTACAATGAGCAGTTCTTC
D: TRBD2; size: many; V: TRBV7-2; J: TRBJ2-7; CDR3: CASSPLAAATYEQYF; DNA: TGTGCCAGCAGTCCTCTAGCGGCGGCAACCTACGAGCAGTACTTC
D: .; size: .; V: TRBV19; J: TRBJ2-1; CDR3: CASLGHDYNEQFF; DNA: TGTGCCAGCCTGGGACACGACTACAATGAGCAGTTCTTC
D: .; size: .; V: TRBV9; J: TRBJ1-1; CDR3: CASSVGGEPEAFF; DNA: TGTGCCAGCAGCGTAGGGGGGGAGCCTGAAGCTTTCTTT
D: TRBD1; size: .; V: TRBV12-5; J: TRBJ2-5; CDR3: CASASGTGVQETPYF; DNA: TGTGCTAGTGCATCCGGGACAGGGGTTCAAGAGACCCCGTACTTC
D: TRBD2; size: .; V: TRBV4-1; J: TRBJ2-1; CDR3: CASSPRLAGTTGDNEQFF; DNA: TGCGCCAGCAGCCCTCGACTAGCGGGGACGACGGGGGACAATGAGCAGTTCTTC
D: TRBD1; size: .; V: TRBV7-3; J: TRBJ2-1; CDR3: CASSLTGNRGSYNEQFF; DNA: TGTGCCAGCAGCTTAACGGGGAACAGGGGTTCCTACAATGAGCAGTTCTTC
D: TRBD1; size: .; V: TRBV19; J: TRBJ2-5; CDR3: CASSMGTGMAETQYF; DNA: TGTGCCAGTAGTATGGGGACAGGGATGGCGGAGACCCAGTACTTC
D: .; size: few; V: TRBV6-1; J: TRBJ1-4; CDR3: CASSLSRAGATNEKLFF; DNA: TGTGCCAGCAGTCTTTCTCGGGCTGGGGCAACTAATGAAAAACTGTTTTTT
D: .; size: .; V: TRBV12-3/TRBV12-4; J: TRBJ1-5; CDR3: CASSLGAGPYQPQHF; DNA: TGTGCCAGCAGTTTAGGGGCAGGACCCTATCAGCCCCAGCATTTT
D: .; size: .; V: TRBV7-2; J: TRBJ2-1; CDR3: CASSLANTYNEQFF; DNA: TGTGCCAGCAGCTTAGCTAATACATACAATGAGCAGTTCTTC
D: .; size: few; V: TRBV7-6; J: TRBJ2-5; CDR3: CASSLGGIQETQYF; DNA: TGTGCCAGCAGCTTAGGAGGAATTCAAGAGACCCAGTACTTC
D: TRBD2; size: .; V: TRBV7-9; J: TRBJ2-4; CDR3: CASSSSSGRGAKNIQYF; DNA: TGTGCCAGCAGCTCATCTAGCGGGAGAGGGGCCAAAAACATTCAGTACTTC
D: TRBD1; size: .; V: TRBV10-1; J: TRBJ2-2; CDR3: CASSESDRGLLDTGELFF; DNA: TGCGCCAGCAGTGAGTCGGACAGGGGGCTTCTGGACACCGGGGAGCTGTTTTTT
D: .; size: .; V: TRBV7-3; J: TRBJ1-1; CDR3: CASSLTGFTEAFF; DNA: TGTGCCAGCAGCCTGACAGGATTCACTGAAGCTTTCTTT
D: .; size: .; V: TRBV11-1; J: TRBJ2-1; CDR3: CASSPGPPAPPSPYNEQFF; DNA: TGTGCCAGCAGCCCGGGACCTCCTGCGCCCCCCTCGCCCTACAATGAGCAGTTCTTC
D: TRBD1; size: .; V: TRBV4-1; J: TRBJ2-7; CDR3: CASSQTRGQGAGEQYF; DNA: TGCGCCAGCAGCCAAACCAGAGGACAGGGGGCTGGCGAGCAGTACTTC
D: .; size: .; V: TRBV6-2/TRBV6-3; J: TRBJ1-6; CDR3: CASSEEGKGSPLHF; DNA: TGTGCCAGCAGTGAAGAAGGGAAGGGTTCACCCCTCCACTTT
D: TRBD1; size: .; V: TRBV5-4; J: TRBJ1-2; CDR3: CASSSSRDSYGYTF; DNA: TGTGCCAGCAGCTCGTCCCGGGACAGTTATGGCTACACCTTC
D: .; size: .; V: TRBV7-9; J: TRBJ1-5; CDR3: CASSLSGDNQPQHF; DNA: TGTGCCAGCAGCTTATCAGGGGACAATCAGCCCCAGCATTTT
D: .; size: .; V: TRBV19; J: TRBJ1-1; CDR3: CASRPLMASGNTEAFF; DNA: TGTGCCAGCCGTCCCTTAATGGCGTCGGGCAACACTGAAGCTTTCTTT
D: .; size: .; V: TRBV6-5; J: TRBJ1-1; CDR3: CASSYSGATEAFF; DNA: TGTGCCAGCAGTTACTCGGGAGCCACTGAAGCTTTCTTT
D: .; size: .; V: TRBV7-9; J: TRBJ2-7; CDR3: CASSLEQLFTYEQYF; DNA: TGTGCCAGCAGCTTAGAACAGCTATTTACCTACGAGCAGTACTTC